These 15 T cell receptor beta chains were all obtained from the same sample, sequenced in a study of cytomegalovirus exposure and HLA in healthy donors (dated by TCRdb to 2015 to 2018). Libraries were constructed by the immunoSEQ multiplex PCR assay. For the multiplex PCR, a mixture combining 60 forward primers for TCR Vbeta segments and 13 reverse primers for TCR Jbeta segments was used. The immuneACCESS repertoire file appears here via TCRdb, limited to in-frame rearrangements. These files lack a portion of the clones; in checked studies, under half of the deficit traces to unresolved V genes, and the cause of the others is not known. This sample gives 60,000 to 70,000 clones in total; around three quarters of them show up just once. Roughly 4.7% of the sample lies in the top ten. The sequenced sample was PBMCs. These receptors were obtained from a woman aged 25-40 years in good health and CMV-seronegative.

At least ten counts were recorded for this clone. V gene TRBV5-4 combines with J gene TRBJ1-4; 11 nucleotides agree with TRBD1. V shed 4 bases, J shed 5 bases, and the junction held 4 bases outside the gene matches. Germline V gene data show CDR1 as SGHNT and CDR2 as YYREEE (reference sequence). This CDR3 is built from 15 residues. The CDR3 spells CASSPGQGVNEKLFF. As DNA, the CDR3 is TGTGCCAGCAGCCCGGGACAGGGGGTGAATGAAAAACTGTTTTTT.

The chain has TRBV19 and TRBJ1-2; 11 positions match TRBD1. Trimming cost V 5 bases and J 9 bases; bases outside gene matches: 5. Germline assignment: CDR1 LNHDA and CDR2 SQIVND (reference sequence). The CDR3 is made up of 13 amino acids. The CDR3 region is CASSRDRGESYTF. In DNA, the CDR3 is TGTGCCAGTAGTCGGGACAGGGGGGAAAGCTACACCTTC. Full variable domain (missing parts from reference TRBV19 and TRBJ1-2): DGGITQSPKYLFRKEGQNVTLSCEQNLNHDAMYWYRQDPGQGLRLIYYSQIVNDFQKGDIAEGYSVSREKKESFPLTVTSAQKNPTAFYLCASSRDRGESYTFGSGTRLTVV.

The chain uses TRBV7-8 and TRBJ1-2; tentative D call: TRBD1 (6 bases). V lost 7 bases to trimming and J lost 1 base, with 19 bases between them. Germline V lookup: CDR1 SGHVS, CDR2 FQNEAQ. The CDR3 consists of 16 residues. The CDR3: CASTPGGRNRNYGYTF. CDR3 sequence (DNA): TGTGCCAGCACCCCGGGGGGCCGAAACCGTAACTATGGCTACACCTTC.

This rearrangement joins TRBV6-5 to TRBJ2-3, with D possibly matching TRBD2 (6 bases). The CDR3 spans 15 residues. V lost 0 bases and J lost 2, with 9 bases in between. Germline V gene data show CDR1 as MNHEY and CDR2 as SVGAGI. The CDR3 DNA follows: TGTGCCAGCAGTTACTCGCGGGGTAACACAGATACGCAGTATTTT. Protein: CASSYSRGNTDTQYF.

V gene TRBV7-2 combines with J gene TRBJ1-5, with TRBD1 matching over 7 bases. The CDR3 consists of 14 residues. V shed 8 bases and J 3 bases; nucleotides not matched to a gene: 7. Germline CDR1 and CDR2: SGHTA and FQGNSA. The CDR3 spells CASGGGTVNQPQHF. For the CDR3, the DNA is TGTGCCAGCGGCGGTGGGACAGTCAATCAGCCCCAGCATTTT.

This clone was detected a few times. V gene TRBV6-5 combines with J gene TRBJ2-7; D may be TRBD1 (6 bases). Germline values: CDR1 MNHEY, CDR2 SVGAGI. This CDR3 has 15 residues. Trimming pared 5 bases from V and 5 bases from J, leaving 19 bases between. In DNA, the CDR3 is TGTGCCAGCAGTGCCCGGGGCAGGGGAGTCCACGAGCAGTACTTC. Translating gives CASSARGRGVHEQYF.

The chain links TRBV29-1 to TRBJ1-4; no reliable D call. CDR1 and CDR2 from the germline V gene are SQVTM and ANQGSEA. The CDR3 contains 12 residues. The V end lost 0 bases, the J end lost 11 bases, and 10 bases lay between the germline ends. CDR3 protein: CSVEDLGEKLFF. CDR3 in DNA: TGCAGCGTTGAAGATCTCGGGGAGAAACTGTTTTTT.

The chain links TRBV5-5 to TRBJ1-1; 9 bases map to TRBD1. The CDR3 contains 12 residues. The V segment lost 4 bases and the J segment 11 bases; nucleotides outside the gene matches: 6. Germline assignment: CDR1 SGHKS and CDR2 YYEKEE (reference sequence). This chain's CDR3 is CASSHRDRAAFF. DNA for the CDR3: TGTGCCAGCAGCCACCGGGACAGGGCTGCTTTCTTT.

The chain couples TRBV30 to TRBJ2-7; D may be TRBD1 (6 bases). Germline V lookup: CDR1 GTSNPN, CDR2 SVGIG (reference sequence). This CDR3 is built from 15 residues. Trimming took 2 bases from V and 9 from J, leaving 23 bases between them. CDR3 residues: CAWSIGQTPGWVQYF. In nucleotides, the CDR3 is TGTGCCTGGAGTATTGGACAGACCCCAGGGTGGGTGCAGTACTTC.

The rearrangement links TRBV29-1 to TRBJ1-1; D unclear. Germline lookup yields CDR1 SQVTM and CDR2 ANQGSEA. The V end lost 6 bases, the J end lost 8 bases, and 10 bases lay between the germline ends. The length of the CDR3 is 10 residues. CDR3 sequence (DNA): TGCAGCGTCCGGGAGGGAGAAGCTTTCTTT. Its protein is CSVREGEAFF.

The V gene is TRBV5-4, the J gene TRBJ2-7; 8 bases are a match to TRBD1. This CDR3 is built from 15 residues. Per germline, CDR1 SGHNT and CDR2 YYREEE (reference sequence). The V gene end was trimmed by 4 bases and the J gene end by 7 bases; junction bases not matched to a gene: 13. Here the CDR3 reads CASSLNRQGKGEQYF. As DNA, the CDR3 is TGTGCCAGCAGCCTTAACCGACAGGGGAAAGGAGAGCAGTACTTC.

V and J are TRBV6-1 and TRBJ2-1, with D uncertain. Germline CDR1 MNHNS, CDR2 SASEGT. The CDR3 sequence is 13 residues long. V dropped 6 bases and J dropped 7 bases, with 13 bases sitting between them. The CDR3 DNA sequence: TGTGCCAGCAGCCTGAACGGGTGGAATGAGCAGTTCTTC. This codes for CASSLNGWNEQFF.

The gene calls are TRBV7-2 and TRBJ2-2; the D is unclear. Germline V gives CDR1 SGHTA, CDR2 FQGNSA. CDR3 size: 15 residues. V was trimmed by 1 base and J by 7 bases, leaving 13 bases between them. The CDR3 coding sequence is TGTGCCAGCAGCTTAGTTATAACGGTCGACGGGGAGCTGTTTTTT. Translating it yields CASSLVITVDGELFF.

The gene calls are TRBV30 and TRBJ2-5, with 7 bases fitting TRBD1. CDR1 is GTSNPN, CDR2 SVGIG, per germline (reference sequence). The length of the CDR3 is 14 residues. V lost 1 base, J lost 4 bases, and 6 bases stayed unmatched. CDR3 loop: CAWSADRVRETQYF. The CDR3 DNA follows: TGTGCCTGGAGTGCTGACAGGGTTAGAGAGACCCAGTACTTC.

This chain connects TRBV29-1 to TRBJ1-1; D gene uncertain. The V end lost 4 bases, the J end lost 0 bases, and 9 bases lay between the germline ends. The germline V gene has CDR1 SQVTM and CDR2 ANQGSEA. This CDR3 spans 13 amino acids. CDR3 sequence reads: CSVVPVLNTEAFF. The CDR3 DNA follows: TGCAGCGTTGTCCCAGTCTTGAACACTGAAGCTTTCTTT. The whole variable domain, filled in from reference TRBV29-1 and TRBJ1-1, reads SAVISQKPSRDICQRGTSLTIQCQVDSQVTMMFWYRQQPGQSLTLIATANQGSEATYESGFVIDKFPISRPNLTFSTLTVSNMSPEDSSIYLCSVVPVLNTEAFFGQGTRLTVV.